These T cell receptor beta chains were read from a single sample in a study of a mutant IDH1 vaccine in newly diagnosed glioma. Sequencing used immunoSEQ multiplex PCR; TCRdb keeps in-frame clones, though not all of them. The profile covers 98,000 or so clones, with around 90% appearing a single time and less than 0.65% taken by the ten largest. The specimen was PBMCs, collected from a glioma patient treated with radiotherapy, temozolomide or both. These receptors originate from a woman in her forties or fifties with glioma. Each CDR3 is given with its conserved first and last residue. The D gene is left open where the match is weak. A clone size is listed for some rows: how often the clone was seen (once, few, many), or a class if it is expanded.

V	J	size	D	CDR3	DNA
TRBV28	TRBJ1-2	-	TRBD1	CASSSDREGRGGYTF	TGTGCCAGCAGTTCGGACAGGGAGGGGAGGGGTGGCTACACCTTC
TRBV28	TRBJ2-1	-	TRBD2	CASSRTSGYYNEQFF	TGTGCCAGCAGTCGGACTAGCGGATACTACAATGAGCAGTTCTTC
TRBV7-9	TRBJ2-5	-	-	CASSPPGGREETQYF	TGTGCCAGCAGCCCTCCGGGTGGGCGGGAAGAGACCCAGTACTTC
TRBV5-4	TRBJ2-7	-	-	CASSQTERDEQYF	TGTGCCAGCAGCCAAACCGAGAGGGACGAGCAGTACTTC
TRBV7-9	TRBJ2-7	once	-	CASSLEQTFYEQYF	TGTGCCAGCAGCTTAGAGCAAACTTTCTACGAGCAGTACTTC
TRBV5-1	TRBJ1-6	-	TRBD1	CASSLVSGGAMNSPLHF	TGCGCCAGCAGCTTGGTGTCAGGGGGCGCGATGAATTCACCCCTCCACTTT
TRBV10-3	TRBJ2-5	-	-	CAIYYRTDSQETQYF	TGTGCCATTTATTATAGGACAGATTCCCAAGAGACCCAGTACTTC
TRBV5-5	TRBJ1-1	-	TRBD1	CASSRDREAFF	TGTGCCAGCAGCCGGGACAGAGAAGCTTTCTTT
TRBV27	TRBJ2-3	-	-	CASSAEGLLGTDTQYF	TGTGCCAGCAGTGCGGAGGGCCTTCTAGGCACAGATACGCAGTATTTT
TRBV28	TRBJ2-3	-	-	CASSLGSAYRPTDTQYF	TGTGCCAGCAGTTTAGGGTCTGCATACCGACCCACAGATACGCAGTATTTT
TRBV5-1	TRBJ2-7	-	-	CASSWASSTAYEQYF	TGCGCCAGCAGCTGGGCTTCTTCTACCGCCTACGAGCAGTACTTC
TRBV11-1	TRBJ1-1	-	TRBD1	CASSFAGGGWGNTEAFF	TGTGCCAGCAGCTTCGCAGGGGGCGGTTGGGGGAACACTGAAGCTTTCTTT
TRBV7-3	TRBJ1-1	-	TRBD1	CASSVQGGTEAFF	TGTGCCAGCAGCGTCCAGGGGGGCACTGAAGCTTTCTTT
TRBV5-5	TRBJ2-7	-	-	CASSFTDSYEQYF	TGTGCCAGCAGCTTCACAGACTCTTACGAGCAGTACTTC
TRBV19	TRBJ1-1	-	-	CASRRRAGQNTEAFF	TGTGCCAGTAGGAGACGGGCAGGGCAGAACACTGAAGCTTTCTTT
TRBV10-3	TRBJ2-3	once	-	CAISEQGPSNTDTQYF	TGTGCCATCAGTGAGCAAGGGCCGTCAAACACAGATACGCAGTATTTT
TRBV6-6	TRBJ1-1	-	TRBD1	CASRPGQGRESTEAFF	TGTGCCAGCAGGCCGGGACAGGGCCGGGAGAGCACTGAAGCTTTCTTT
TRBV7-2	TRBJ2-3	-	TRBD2	CASRPSLASTDTQYF	TGTGCCAGCAGACCTTCACTAGCGAGCACAGATACGCAGTATTTT
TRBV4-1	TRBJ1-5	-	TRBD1	CASSQHGQGLQPQHF	TGCGCCAGCAGCCAGCATGGACAGGGACTTCAGCCCCAGCATTTT
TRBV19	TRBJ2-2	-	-	CASSFRRAGGELFF	TGTGCCAGTAGTTTCCGGAGGGCCGGCGGGGAGCTGTTTTTT
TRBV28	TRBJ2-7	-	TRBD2	CASTSVRREGLYEQYF	TGTGCCAGCACCTCGGTCCGCAGGGAGGGACTGTACGAGCAGTACTTC
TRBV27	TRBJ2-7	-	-	CASSSGTYYEQYF	TGTGCCAGCAGTTCCGGGACTTACTACGAGCAGTACTTC
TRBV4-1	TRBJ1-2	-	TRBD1	CASSLLGQGSHGYTF	TGCGCCAGCAGCCTTCTCGGACAGGGTAGCCATGGCTACACCTTC
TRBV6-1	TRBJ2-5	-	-	CASSEVQVGETQYF	TGTGCCAGCAGTGAAGTCCAGGTGGGAGAGACCCAGTACTTC
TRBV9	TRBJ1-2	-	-	CASSPSLSSGYGYTF	TGTGCCAGCAGCCCCTCGCTGAGTTCGGGCTATGGCTACACCTTC
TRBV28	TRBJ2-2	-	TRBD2	CASRWTSNTGELFF	TGTGCCAGCAGATGGACTAGCAACACCGGGGAGCTGTTTTTT
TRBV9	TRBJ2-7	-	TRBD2	CASSVYPGGPGEQYF	TGTGCCAGCAGCGTATACCCGGGAGGGCCTGGCGAGCAGTACTTC
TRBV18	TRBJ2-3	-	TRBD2	CASSKGLAGAGDTQYF	TGTGCCAGCTCAAAAGGACTAGCGGGAGCGGGAGATACGCAGTATTTT
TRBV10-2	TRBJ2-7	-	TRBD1	CASRTGGGHEQYF	TGCGCCAGCAGGACAGGGGGCGGACACGAGCAGTACTTC
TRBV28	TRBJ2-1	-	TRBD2	CATRPNLRETWDEQFF	TGTGCCACCCGCCCCAATTTGCGGGAGACCTGGGATGAGCAGTTCTTC
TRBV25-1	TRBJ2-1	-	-	CASSESGYNRQFF	TGTGCCAGCAGTGAATCTGGTTATAATAGGCAGTTCTTC
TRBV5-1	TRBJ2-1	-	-	CASIHTGERGREQFF	TGCGCCAGCATCCATACGGGGGAACGGGGGCGTGAGCAGTTCTTC
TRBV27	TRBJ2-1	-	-	CASSITGSFDEQFF	TGTGCCAGCAGCATAACAGGGAGTTTCGATGAGCAGTTCTTC
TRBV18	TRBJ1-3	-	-	CASSPSANPAGNTIYF	TGTGCCAGCTCACCCTCAGCCAACCCCGCTGGAAACACCATATATTTT
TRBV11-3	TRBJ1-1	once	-	CASSDRGGNTEAFF	TGTGCCAGCAGCGATCGTGGTGGGAACACTGAAGCTTTCTTT
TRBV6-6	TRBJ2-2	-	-	CASLRGNTGELFF	TGTGCCAGCCTTAGGGGGAACACCGGGGAGCTGTTTTTT
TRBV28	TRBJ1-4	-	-	CASSTPANEKLFF	TGTGCCAGCAGTACCCCAGCTAATGAAAAACTGTTTTTT
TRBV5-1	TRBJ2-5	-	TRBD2	CASSLFLAGEETQYF	TGCGCCAGCAGCTTGTTTCTAGCGGGAGAAGAGACCCAGTACTTC
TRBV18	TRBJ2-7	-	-	CASSPGILYEQYF	TGTGCCAGCTCCCCCGGGATACTCTACGAGCAGTACTTC
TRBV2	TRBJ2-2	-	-	CASREQWTDTGELFF	TGTGCCAGCAGAGAGCAATGGACGGACACCGGGGAGCTGTTTTTT
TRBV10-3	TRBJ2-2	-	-	CAISRQTREAGELFF	TGTGCCATCAGCCGGCAGACTCGAGAGGCCGGGGAGCTGTTTTTT
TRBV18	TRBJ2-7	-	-	CASSPWGAGRGEQYF	TGTGCCAGCTCACCATGGGGGGCAGGACGGGGCGAGCAGTACTTC
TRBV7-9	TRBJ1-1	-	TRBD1	CASSLRQGEGAEAFF	TGTGCCAGCAGCTTAAGACAGGGGGAGGGGGCTGAAGCTTTCTTT
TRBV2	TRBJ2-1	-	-	CASSEARPAGWEQFF	TGTGCCAGCAGTGAAGCGAGACCTGCGGGTTGGGAGCAGTTCTTC
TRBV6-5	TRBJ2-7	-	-	CASSNTYEQYF	TGTGCCAGCAGCAACACATACGAGCAGTACTTC
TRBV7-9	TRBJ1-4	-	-	CASSLGTVNEKLFF	TGTGCCAGCAGCTTAGGGACAGTTAATGAAAAACTGTTTTTT
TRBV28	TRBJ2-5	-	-	CASSASVLETQYF	TGTGCCAGCAGTGCCAGCGTTTTGGAGACCCAGTACTTC
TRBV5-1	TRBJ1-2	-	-	CASRGEITNYGYTF	TGCGCCAGCAGGGGGGAGATTACCAACTATGGCTACACCTTC
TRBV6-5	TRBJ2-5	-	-	CASSQGRQGTQYF	TGTGCCAGCAGCCAAGGCCGTCAAGGGACCCAGTACTTC
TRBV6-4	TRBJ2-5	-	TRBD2	CASSPLGGGTETQYF	TGTGCCAGCAGCCCCCTCGGGGGGGGTACAGAGACCCAGTACTTC
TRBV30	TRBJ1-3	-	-	CAWNAGGSGNTIYF	TGTGCCTGGAACGCTGGAGGCTCTGGAAACACCATATATTTT
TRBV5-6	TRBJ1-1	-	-	CASSLVRFGIEAFF	TGTGCCAGCAGCTTGGTCCGGTTCGGCATTGAAGCTTTCTTT
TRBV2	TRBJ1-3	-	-	CASSEALYGQGSGNTIYF	TGTGCCAGCAGTGAAGCGCTTTACGGTCAAGGCTCTGGAAACACCATATATTTT
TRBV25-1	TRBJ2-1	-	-	CATQPIRDKYNEQFF	TGTGCGACACAGCCTATTCGGGATAAGTACAATGAGCAGTTCTTC